One T cell receptor beta chain is described in this entry. The planned depth of sequencing spanned 1 in 200,000 to 1 in 1 million T cells. The data were produced by immunoSEQ multiplex PCR, yet TCRdb's version contains in-frame clones alone and is incomplete. The sample consists of 35,000 to 40,000 clones, nearly 50% of them appearing once. Extraction of around 2 micrograms of genomic DNA from cryopreserved PBMCs supplied material for TCR beta libraries. The data were obtained in a study of cytotoxic CD8 clonotypes in ibrutinib-treated CLL. Across the study: Samples had a mean of around 260,000 productive templates and some 94,000 productive rearrangements.

The TCR was taken from a human donor with chronic lymphocytic leukemia. The sequenced sample was PBMCs, obtained before ibrutinib treatment.

The CDR3 region is CASSLPSVNTEAFF. The CDR3 DNA follows: TGTGCCAGCAGCTTGCCCTCGGTGAACACTGAAGCTTTCTTT. This chain uses TRBV5-6 with TRBJ1-1; D is ambiguous. CDR1 and CDR2 from the germline V gene are SGHDT and YYEEEE. The V end lost 1 base, the J end lost 0 bases, and 7 bases lay between the germline ends. The CDR3 extends over 14 amino acids.